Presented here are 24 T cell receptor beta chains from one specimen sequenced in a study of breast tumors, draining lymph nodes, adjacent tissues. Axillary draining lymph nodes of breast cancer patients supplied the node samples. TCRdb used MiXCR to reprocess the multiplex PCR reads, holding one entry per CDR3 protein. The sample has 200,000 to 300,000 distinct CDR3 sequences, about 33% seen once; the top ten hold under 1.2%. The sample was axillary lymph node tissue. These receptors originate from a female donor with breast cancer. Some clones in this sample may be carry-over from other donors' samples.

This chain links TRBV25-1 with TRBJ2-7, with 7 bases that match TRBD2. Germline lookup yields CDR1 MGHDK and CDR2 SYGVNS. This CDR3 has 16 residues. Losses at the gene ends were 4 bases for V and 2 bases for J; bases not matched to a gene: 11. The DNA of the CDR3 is TGTGCCAGCAGTGCTTTGAGCGGGACCTTCCCCTACGAGCAGTACTTC. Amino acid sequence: CASSALSGTFPYEQYF.

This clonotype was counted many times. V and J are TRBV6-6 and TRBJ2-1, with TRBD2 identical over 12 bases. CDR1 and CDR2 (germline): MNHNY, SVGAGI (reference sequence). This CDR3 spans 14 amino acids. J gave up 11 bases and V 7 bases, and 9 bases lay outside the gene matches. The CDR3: CASIPGGLAGKQFF. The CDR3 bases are TGTGCCAGCATCCCCGGGGGACTAGCGGGTAAGCAGTTCTTC.

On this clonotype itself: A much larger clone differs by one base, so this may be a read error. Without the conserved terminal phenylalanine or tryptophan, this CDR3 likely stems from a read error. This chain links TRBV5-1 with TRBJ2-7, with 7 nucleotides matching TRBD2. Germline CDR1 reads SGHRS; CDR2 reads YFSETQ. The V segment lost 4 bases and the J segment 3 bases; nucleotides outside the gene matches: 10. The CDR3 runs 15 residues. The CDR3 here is CASSPNSGRNYEQYL. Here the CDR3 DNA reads TGCGCCAGCAGCCCGAATAGCGGGCGGAACTACGAGCAGTACCTC.

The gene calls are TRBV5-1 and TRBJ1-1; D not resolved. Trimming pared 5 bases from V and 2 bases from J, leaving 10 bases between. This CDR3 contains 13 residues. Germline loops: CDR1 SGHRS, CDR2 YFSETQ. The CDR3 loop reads CASRAAVNTEAFF. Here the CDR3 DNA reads TGCGCCAGCAGAGCGGCGGTAAACACTGAAGCTTTCTTT.

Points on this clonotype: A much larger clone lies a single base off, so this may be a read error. This chain's CDR3 is CASNPQGGAVELFF. The CDR3 DNA sequence: TGTGCCAGTAATCCACAGGGGGGGGCCGTGGAGCTGTTTTTT. The gene calls are TRBV19 and TRBJ2-2; D possibly corresponds to TRBD1 (8 bases). The CDR3 totals 14 residues. The V end lost 7 bases, the J end lost 10 bases, and 19 bases lay between the germline ends. CDR1 and CDR2 from the germline V gene are LNHDA and SQIVND (reference sequence). Combining the CDR3 with reference TRBV19 and TRBJ2-2 gives the whole variable domain DGGITQSPKYLFRKEGQNVTLSCEQNLNHDAMYWYRQDPGQGLRLIYYSQIVNDFQKGDIAEGYSVSREKKESFPLTVTSAQKNPTAFYLCASNPQGGAVELFFGEGSRLTVL.

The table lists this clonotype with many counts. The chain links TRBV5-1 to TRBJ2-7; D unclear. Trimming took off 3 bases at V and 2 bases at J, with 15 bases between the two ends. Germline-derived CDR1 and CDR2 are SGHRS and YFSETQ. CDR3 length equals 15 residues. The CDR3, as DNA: TGCGCCAGCAGCTCAAGATTGGACGGAACCTACGAGCAGTACTTC. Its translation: CASSSRLDGTYEQYF.

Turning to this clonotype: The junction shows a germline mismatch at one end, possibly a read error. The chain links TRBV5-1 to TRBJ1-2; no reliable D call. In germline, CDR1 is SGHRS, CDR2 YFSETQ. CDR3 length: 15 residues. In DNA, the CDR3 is TGCGCCAGCAGCACCCGCGGGGATGTGCACTATGGCTACACTTTC. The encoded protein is CASSTRGDVHYGYTF.

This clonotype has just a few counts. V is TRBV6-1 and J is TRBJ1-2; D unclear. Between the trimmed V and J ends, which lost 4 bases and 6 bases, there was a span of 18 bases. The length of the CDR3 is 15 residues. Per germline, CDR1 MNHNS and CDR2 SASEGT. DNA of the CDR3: TGTGCCAGCAGTGTGGGTGGTTCGGGTCGGAATGGCTACACCTTC. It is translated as CASSVGGSGRNGYTF.

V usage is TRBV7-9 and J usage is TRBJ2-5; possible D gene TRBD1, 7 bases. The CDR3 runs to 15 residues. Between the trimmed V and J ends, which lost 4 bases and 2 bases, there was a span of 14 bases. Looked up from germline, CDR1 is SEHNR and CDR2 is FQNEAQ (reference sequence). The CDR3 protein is CASSSRGAAQETQYF. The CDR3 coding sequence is TGTGCCAGCAGCTCCAGGGGGGCGGCACAAGAGACCCAGTACTTC.

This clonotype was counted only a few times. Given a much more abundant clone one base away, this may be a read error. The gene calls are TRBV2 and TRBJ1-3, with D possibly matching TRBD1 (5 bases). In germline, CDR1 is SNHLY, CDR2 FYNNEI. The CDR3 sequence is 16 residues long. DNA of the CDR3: TGTGGCAGCAGTGAAGCGGGGCAGGGATGGGGAAACACCATATATTTT. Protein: CGSSEAGQGWGNTIYF.

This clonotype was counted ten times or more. The CDR3 nucleotides read TGCAGTGCTAGTCAGGGGGTGGATCAGCCCCAGCATTTT. Translating gives CSASQGVDQPQHF. This rearrangement joins TRBV20-1 to TRBJ1-5; TRBD1 matches 7 bases. Germline V lookup: CDR1 DFQATT, CDR2 SNEGSKA (reference sequence). The length of the CDR3 is 13 residues. V was pared by 3 bases and J by 5 bases, with 4 bases of the junction left unmatched.

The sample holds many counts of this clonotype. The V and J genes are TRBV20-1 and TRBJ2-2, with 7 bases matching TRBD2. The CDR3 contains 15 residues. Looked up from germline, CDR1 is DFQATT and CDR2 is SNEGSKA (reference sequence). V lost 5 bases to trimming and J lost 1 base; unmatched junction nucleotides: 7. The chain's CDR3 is CSAPGEGRNTGELFF. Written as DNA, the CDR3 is TGCAGTGCTCCCGGGGAGGGGAGGAACACCGGGGAGCTGTTTTTT.

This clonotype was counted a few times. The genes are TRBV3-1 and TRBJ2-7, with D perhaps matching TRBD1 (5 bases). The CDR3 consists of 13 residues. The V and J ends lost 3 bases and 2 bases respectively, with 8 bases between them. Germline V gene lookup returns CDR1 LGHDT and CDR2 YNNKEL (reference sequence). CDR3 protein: CASSHQGAYEQYF. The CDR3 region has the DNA TGTGCCAGCAGCCACCAGGGCGCCTACGAGCAGTACTTC.

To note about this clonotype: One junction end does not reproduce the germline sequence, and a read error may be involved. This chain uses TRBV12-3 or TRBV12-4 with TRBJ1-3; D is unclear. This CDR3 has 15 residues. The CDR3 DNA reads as TGTGCCAGCAGTTTCAACAGTCCTTCGGGGAACACCATATACTTT. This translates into CASSFNSPSGNTIYF.

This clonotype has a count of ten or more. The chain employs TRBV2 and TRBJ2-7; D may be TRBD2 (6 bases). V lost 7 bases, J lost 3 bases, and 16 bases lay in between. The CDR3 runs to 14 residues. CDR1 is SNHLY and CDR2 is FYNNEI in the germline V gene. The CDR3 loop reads CASTPSGLGYEQYF. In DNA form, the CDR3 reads TGTGCCAGCACCCCCTCGGGACTCGGCTACGAGCAGTACTTC.

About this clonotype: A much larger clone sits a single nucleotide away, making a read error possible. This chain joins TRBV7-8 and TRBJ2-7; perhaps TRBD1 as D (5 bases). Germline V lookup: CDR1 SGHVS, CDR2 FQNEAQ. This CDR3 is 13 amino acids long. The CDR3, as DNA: TGTGCCGGCAGCTTAGTGGACACCTACGAGCAGTACTTC. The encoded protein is CAGSLVDTYEQYF.

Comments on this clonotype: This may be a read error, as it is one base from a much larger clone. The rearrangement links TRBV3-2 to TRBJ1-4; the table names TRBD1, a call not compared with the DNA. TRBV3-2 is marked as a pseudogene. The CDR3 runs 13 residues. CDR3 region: CASSPPFGGKLFF. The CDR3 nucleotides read TGTGCCAGCAGCCCCCCCTTCGGTGGAAAACTGTTTTTT.

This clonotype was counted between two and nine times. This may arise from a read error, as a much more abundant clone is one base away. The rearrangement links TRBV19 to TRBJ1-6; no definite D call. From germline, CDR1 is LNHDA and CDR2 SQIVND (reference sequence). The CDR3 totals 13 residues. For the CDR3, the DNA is TGTGCCGGTAGTATTTTCGGCAATTCACCCCTCCACTTT. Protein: CAGSIFGNSPLHF.

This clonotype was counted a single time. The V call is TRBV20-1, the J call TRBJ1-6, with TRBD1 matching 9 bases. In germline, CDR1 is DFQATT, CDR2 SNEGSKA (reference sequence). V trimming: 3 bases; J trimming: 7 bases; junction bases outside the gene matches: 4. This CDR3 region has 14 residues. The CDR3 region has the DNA TGCAGTGCTAGCACCGGGACAGGGAATTCACCCCTCCACTTT. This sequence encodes CSASTGTGNSPLHF.

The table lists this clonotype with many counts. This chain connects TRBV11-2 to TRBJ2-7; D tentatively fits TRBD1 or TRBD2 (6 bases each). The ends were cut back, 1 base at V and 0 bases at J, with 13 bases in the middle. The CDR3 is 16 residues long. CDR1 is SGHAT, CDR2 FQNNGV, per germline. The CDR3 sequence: CASSLVVGGLSYEQYF. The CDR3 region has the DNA TGTGCCAGCAGCTTAGTGGTTGGGGGGCTCTCCTACGAGCAGTACTTC.

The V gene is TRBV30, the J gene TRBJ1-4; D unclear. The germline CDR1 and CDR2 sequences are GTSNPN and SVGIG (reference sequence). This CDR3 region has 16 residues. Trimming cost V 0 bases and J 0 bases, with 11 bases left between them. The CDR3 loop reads CAWSVLPLSTNEKLFF. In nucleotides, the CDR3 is TGTGCCTGGAGTGTACTACCTTTGTCAACTAATGAAAAACTGTTTTTT.

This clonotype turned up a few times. The CDR3: CASSFPRGDSTYEQYF. In nucleotides, the CDR3 is TGTGCCAGCAGTTTCCCGAGGGGAGATAGTACCTACGAGCAGTACTTC. The V gene is TRBV6-2 or TRBV6-3, the J gene TRBJ2-7; D assignment may be TRBD1 or TRBD2 (5 bases each). Between the trimmed V and J ends, which lost 4 bases and 2 bases, there was a span of 18 bases. The CDR3 spans 16 residues. The germline gives CDR1 MNHEY, CDR2 SVGEGT.

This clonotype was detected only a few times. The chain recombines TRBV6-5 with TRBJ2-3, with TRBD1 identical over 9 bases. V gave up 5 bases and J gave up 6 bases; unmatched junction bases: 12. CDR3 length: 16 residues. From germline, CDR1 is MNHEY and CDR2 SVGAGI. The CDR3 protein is CASSQGTGSSWDTQYF. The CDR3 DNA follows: TGTGCCAGCAGTCAGGGGACAGGGTCCTCATGGGATACGCAGTATTTT.

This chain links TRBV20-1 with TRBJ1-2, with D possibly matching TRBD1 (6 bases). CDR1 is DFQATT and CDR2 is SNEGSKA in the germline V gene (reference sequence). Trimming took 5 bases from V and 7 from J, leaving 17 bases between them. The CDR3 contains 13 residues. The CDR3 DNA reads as TGCAGTGCTTCCCAGGGGTTGCACGGTGGCTACACCTTC. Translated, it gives CSASQGLHGGYTF.